The 8 T cell receptor beta chains reported below all come from one sample, sequenced in a study of memory CD4+ T cells and cytomegalovirus serostatus. The sort gate was single viable CD3+CD4+CD8-CD45RO+ cells for memory CD4+ T cells. Clones were read by immunoSEQ multiplex PCR, and TCRdb kept only the in-frame ones, dropping some. The repertoire holds 50,000 to 75,000 clones, with around 86% as singletons. The sequenced sample consisted of memory CD4+ T cells from blood. The receptors here all came from an adult in good health and CMV-seronegative.

This sequence joins TRBV6-6 and TRBJ2-7, with TRBD1 identical over 10 bases. The CDR3 is 14 residues long. V was pared by 4 bases and J by 3 bases, with 3 bases of the junction left unmatched. In germline, CDR1 is MNHNY, CDR2 SVGAGI (reference sequence). CDR3 nucleotides: TGTGCCAGCAGTTCCCGGACAGGGGGCTACGAGCAGTACTTC. Protein: CASSSRTGGYEQYF.

The gene calls are TRBV19 and TRBJ2-7; 7 bases are a match to TRBD1. The germline V gene encodes CDR1 LNHDA and CDR2 SQIVND (reference sequence). After removal of 4 bases from V and 2 bases from J, the junction contained 5 bases not matched to a gene. The CDR3 runs to 14 residues. CDR3 in DNA: TGTGCCAGTAGTAGAGGGACAGAGACCTACGAGCAGTACTTC. This sequence encodes CASSRGTETYEQYF. The complete variable domain, with remaining parts taken from reference TRBV19 and TRBJ2-7, reads DGGITQSPKYLFRKEGQNVTLSCEQNLNHDAMYWYRQDPGQGLRLIYYSQIVNDFQKGDIAEGYSVSREKKESFPLTVTSAQKNPTAFYLCASSRGTETYEQYFGPGTRLTVT.

The rearrangement uses TRBV18 and TRBJ1-1; TRBD1 matches 7 bases. The CDR3 runs 14 residues. The germline V gene encodes CDR1 KGHSH and CDR2 LQKENI. V trimming: 3 bases; J trimming: 0 bases; junction bases outside the gene matches: 1. In DNA, the CDR3 is TGTGCCAGCTCACCGGGGACAGTGAACACTGAAGCTTTCTTT. This gives the protein CASSPGTVNTEAFF.

This clone has just one count. The junction departs from germline at one end; a sequencing error may be responsible. The V call is TRBV2, the J call TRBJ1-5; the D is unclear. Germline V gives CDR1 SNHLY, CDR2 FYNNEI. The CDR3 is 15 residues long. CDR3: CASSAGRSVNQSQHF. CDR3 DNA: TGTGCCAGCAGTGCGGGGAGAAGTGTCAATCAGTCCCAGCATTTT.

V gene TRBV7-9 combines with J gene TRBJ1-3; D is unclear. The CDR3 spans 14 residues. The germline CDR1 and CDR2 sequences are SEHNR and FQNEAQ (reference sequence). With 0 bases removed from V and 0 bases from J, the gap between germline ends came to 3 bases. CDR3 amino acids: CASSLATSGNTIYF. As DNA, the CDR3 is TGTGCCAGCAGCTTAGCGACCTCTGGAAACACCATATATTTT.

This rearrangement joins TRBV28 to TRBJ2-5, with D tentatively TRBD1 (6 bases). Germline values: CDR1 MDHEN, CDR2 SYDVKM. The CDR3 spans 14 residues. Trimming removed 6 bases at V and 3 bases at J, with 14 bases between. The CDR3 DNA reads as TGTGCCAGCAGCCCCCGCCCAGGGGAAGAGACCCAGTACTTC. It specifies CASSPRPGEETQYF.

The chain links TRBV27 to TRBJ1-2, with 9 bases fitting TRBD1. Trimming removed 4 bases from V and 4 bases from J; junction bases left unmatched: 10. The CDR3 runs to 16 residues. Germline-derived CDR1 and CDR2 are MNHEY and SMNVEV (reference sequence). The CDR3 sequence is CASSSGQGLASYGYTF. In DNA form, the CDR3 reads TGTGCCAGCAGTTCGGGACAGGGACTCGCTAGCTATGGCTACACCTTC.

The chain links TRBV14 to TRBJ2-1; 8 positions agree with TRBD2. Germline CDR1 and CDR2: SGHDN and FVKESK. J gave up 6 bases and V 7 bases, and 14 bases lay outside the gene matches. The CDR3 is 16 residues long. The CDR3, as DNA: TGTGCCAGCAAGGCGAGCGGGAGTATCAAAAGCAATGAGCAGTTCTTC. It yields the protein CASKASGSIKSNEQFF. The variable domain in full, with the rest retrieved from reference TRBV14 and TRBJ2-1, is EAGVTQFPSHSVIEKGQTVTLRCDPISGHDNLYWYRRVMGKEIKFLLHFVKESKQDESGMPNNRFLAERTGGTYSTLKVQPAELEDSGVYFCASKASGSIKSNEQFFGPGTRLTVL.